The clone carrying this T cell receptor (beta chain) has only one observation. What it binds is not known. The entry originates in a study of blood T cells in healthy people across ages. Findings and limits, study-wide: It was held that the diversity estimates obtained from one million T cells were underestimates. Shifts in expanded clonotypes may have been confounded by donor CMV status, which was unknown.

The use of a sample-barcoded 5' primer and a J-beta primer mix characterized a second PCR of roughly 6 to 11 cycles. TCRdb itself ran the 5' RACE reads through MiXCR, one entry per CDR3 protein. Counted here are about 1.1 million distinct CDR3 sequences, more than 30% occurring once; the ten biggest clones make up around 12%. CDR3 length equals 15 residues. Germline CDR1 reads SGHNT; CDR2 reads YYREEE (reference sequence). V was shortened by 1 base and J by 4 bases, with 12 bases between the two germline ends. This receptor was identified in a man between 18 and 29 years old in good health. The sequenced material came from blood. The chain carries TRBV5-4 and TRBJ1-5; D ambiguous. This CDR3 reads CASSLSPASNQPQHF. The CDR3 DNA follows: TGTGCCAGCAGCTTGAGCCCCGCGTCTAATCAGCCCCAGCATTTT.